Listed below are T cell receptor beta chains from one sample, sequenced in a study of persistence of HIV-infected CD4 T cells. No cognate antigen is known for these TCRs. Repertoires were generated with immunoSEQ multiplex PCR, while TCRdb's copy carries only in-frame clones and drops some. The sample has 40,000 to 55,000 clones; around 89% are singletons. Sequenced material: CD4+ T cells sorted from PBMCs after approximately 20-hour stimulation, taken from a patient who received antiretroviral therapy. The receptors come from an adult woman with HIV who was CMV-seropositive. Each CDR3 is given with its conserved first and last residue. D genes are given only for firm matches. Part of the rows lack a size; the others show once, few, many or a class for expanded clones.

NA	once	TRBJ2-7	TRBV7-8	CASSLQGYEQYF	TGTGCCAGCAGCCTACAGGGCTACGAGCAGTACTTC
NA	NA	TRBJ2-5	TRBV5-8	CASIDGDRETQYF	TGTGCCAGTATAGACGGAGATCGAGAGACCCAGTACTTC
NA	NA	TRBJ1-5	TRBV29-1	CSVEDYGQRNQPQHF	TGCAGCGTTGAAGATTACGGGCAGCGCAATCAGCCCCAGCATTTT
NA	NA	TRBJ2-5	TRBV7-9	CASSLVAYQETQYF	TGTGCCAGCAGCTTAGTAGCGTACCAAGAGACCCAGTACTTC
TRBD1	NA	TRBJ2-7	TRBV10-3	CATNQGAREQYF	TGTGCCACCAATCAGGGGGCGCGGGAGCAGTACTTC
NA	NA	TRBJ1-1	TRBV3-1/TRBV3-2	CASSLGVNTEAFF	TGTGCCAGCAGCCTAGGGGTTAACACTGAAGCTTTCTTT
TRBD1	NA	TRBJ1-1	TRBV5-4	CASSRTGGAVGTEAFF	TGTGCCAGCAGCCGGACAGGGGGCGCGGTGGGGACTGAAGCTTTCTTT
NA	NA	TRBJ2-7	TRBV20-1	CSSNKGYEQYF	TGCAGTTCGAACAAGGGTTACGAGCAGTACTTC
NA	NA	TRBJ1-1	TRBV28	CASTATARVTEAFF	TGTGCCAGCACCGCGACAGCGAGGGTCACTGAAGCTTTCTTT
TRBD2	NA	TRBJ2-5	TRBV5-4	CASSPGLAGGPEETQYF	TGTGCCAGCAGCCCTGGACTAGCGGGAGGGCCGGAGGAGACCCAGTACTTC
NA	NA	TRBJ2-5	TRBV10-3	CAISDQLQETQYF	TGTGCCATCAGTGACCAGTTACAAGAGACCCAGTACTTC
NA	NA	TRBJ2-1	TRBV5-1	CASSQQQLYNEQFF	TGCGCCAGCAGTCAACAGCAGCTCTACAATGAGCAGTTCTTC
NA	NA	TRBJ1-5	TRBV7-2	CASSTPGGNQPQHF	TGTGCCAGCAGCACCCCAGGGGGCAATCAGCCCCAGCATTTT
NA	NA	TRBJ1-5	TRBV6-1	CASSEQGRQPQHF	TGTGCCAGCAGTGAGCAGGGAAGACAGCCCCAGCATTTT
TRBD1	NA	TRBJ1-1	TRBV5-5	CASSRDRGTEAFF	TGTGCCAGCAGCCGGGACAGGGGTACTGAAGCTTTCTTT
NA	NA	TRBJ1-2	TRBV7-8	CASSLEGGEGLGYGYTF	TGTGCCAGCAGCTTAGAGGGTGGGGAGGGGCTCGGCTATGGCTACACCTTC
TRBD2	NA	TRBJ2-3	TRBV3-1/TRBV3-2	CASSQVSSGGTQYF	TGTGCCAGCAGCCAAGTTTCTAGCGGAGGTACGCAGTATTTT